Presented here are 22 T cell receptor beta chains from one specimen sequenced in a study of blood T cell repertoires in COVID-19. Sequencing used immunoSEQ multiplex PCR; TCRdb keeps in-frame clones, though not all of them. The data hold some 68,000 clones, with approximately 92% observed a single time. Sequencing was done on a sample of peripheral blood. The receptor set was obtained from a man aged 45 to 65 with active COVID-19.

V and J are TRBV7-9 and TRBJ1-2; D call uncertain. Per germline, CDR1 SEHNR and CDR2 FQNEAQ (reference sequence). The V end lost 5 bases, the J end lost 2 bases, and 15 bases lay between the germline ends. The CDR3 spans 15 residues. CDR3: CASSKDRGSNYGYTF. For the CDR3, the DNA is TGTGCCAGCAGCAAAGATCGTGGCTCAAACTATGGCTACACCTTC.

The chain has TRBV15 and TRBJ2-1, with 8 positions matching TRBD2. CDR1 and CDR2 (germline): LNHNV, YYDKDF (reference sequence). There are 14 residues in the CDR3. V gave up 6 bases and J gave up 10 bases; unmatched junction bases: 11. CDR3 bases: TGTGCCACCAGAGAAGCGGGGGCCACATTAGAGCAGTTCTTC. Amino acid sequence: CATREAGATLEQFF.

The chain has TRBV9 and TRBJ1-1, with D maybe TRBD1 (6 bases). The germline V gene has CDR1 SGDLS and CDR2 YYNGEE. This CDR3 is built from 16 residues. V was trimmed by 3 bases and J by 8 bases, leaving 23 bases between them. CDR3 loop: CASSETTYGAGQEAFF. The CDR3, as DNA: TGTGCCAGCAGCGAAACAACATACGGCGCTGGACAGGAAGCTTTCTTT.

The chain uses TRBV12-3 or TRBV12-4 and TRBJ1-2, with D hard to call. The V end was cut by 8 bases, the J end by 2 bases, with 12 bases between. This CDR3 is built from 13 residues. DNA of the CDR3: TGTGCCAGCGCGGGCAGAGCCAACTATGGCTACACCTTC. Translated: CASAGRANYGYTF.

This clone has only one observation. The genes are TRBV5-6 and TRBJ1-3; D perhaps matches TRBD1 (5 bases). Between the trimmed V and J ends, which lost 2 bases and 4 bases, there was a span of 10 bases. The germline gives CDR1 SGHDT, CDR2 YYEEEE. CDR3 length: 14 amino acids. The CDR3 loop reads CASSFGGLGNTIYF. Here the CDR3 DNA reads TGTGCCAGCAGCTTCGGGGGGTTAGGAAACACCATATATTTT.

The CDR3 loop is CATSRDSGYEQYF. The CDR3 DNA follows: TGTGCCACCAGCAGAGATTCGGGGTACGAGCAGTACTTC. The chain joins TRBV15 to TRBJ2-7, with D possibly matching TRBD2 (5 bases). The V gene's germline CDR1 is LNHNV and CDR2 YYDKDF (reference sequence). Trimming shortened V by 0 bases and J by 4 bases, and 7 bases separated the two germline ends. This CDR3 has 13 amino acids.

This clone was detected once. The chain couples TRBV2 to TRBJ2-2, with 8 bases that match TRBD1. The CDR3 is 16 residues long. Germline CDR1 is SNHLY and CDR2 is FYNNEI. Trimming cost V 2 bases and J 5 bases; bases outside gene matches: 7. The CDR3 nucleotides read TGTGCCAGCAGTGAATCCAGGGGGCTCGTTACCGGGGAGCTGTTTTTT. It translates to CASSESRGLVTGELFF.

This clone was seen just once. This rearrangement joins TRBV12-5 to TRBJ2-1; D is ambiguous. Trimming pared 0 bases from V and 2 bases from J, leaving 14 bases between. CDR3 length: 17 residues. Germline V gene data show CDR1 as LGHNT and CDR2 as FRNRAP. DNA of the CDR3: TGTGCTAGTGGTTTGGTCGACTTGTCCCGTCCCTACAATGAGCAGTTCTTC. Amino acid sequence: CASGLVDLSRPYNEQFF.

This rearrangement joins TRBV7-2 to TRBJ1-1; D ambiguous. CDR1 is SGHTA and CDR2 is FQGNSA in the germline V gene. The CDR3 is 13 amino acids. The V end lost 5 bases, the J end lost 2 bases, and 9 bases lay between the germline ends. The CDR3 sequence is CASSQDPNTEAFF. DNA of the CDR3: TGTGCCAGCAGCCAGGATCCCAACACTGAAGCTTTCTTT.

This chain uses TRBV7-3 with TRBJ2-7, with 9 bases aligning to TRBD2. Germline CDR1 SGHTA, CDR2 FQGTGA. V dropped 4 bases and J dropped 1; count of bases not matched to a gene: 11. This CDR3 is built from 17 residues. CDR3 amino acids: CASSSGPGLANSYEQYF. As DNA, the CDR3 is TGTGCCAGCAGCTCCGGCCCCGGACTAGCGAATTCCTACGAGCAGTACTTC. Drawing the rest from reference TRBV7-3 and TRBJ2-7, the complete variable domain is GAGVSQTPSNKVTEKGKYVELRCDPISGHTALYWYRQSLGQGPEFLIYFQGTGAADDSGLPNDRFFAVRPEGSVSTLKIQRTERGDSAVYLCASSSGPGLANSYEQYFGPGTRLTVT.

This chain joins TRBV4-2 and TRBJ2-3; tentatively, D is TRBD1 (8 bases). The CDR3 loop spans 17 amino acids. V was clipped by 2 bases and J by 3 bases, with 18 bases between them. Germline V CDR1 and CDR2: LGHNA, YNFKEQ. CDR3 nucleotide sequence: TGTGCCAGCAGCCAACTCGGGGGGCAGGGGGCGACAGATACGCAGTATTTT. Amino acids: CASSQLGGQGATDTQYF.

This chain connects TRBV2 to TRBJ2-1, with TRBD1 matching 7 bases. The CDR3 extends over 16 amino acids. In germline, CDR1 is SNHLY, CDR2 FYNNEI. Unmatched junction bases numbered 11, after V lost 5 bases and J lost 4 bases. The CDR3 DNA follows: TGTGCCAGCAGTTCCCGCCGGGACAGCCAATACAATGAGCAGTTCTTC. It is translated as CASSSRRDSQYNEQFF.

The chain employs TRBV15 and TRBJ2-2, with 9 positions matching TRBD2. In germline, CDR1 is LNHNV, CDR2 YYDKDF (reference sequence). Trimming removed 5 bases from V and 4 bases from J; junction bases left unmatched: 5. The CDR3 spans 15 residues. The CDR3 region is CATSAGGPTTGELFF. In DNA form, the CDR3 reads TGTGCCACCAGCGCGGGGGGGCCGACCACCGGGGAGCTGTTTTTT.

The genes are TRBV5-1 and TRBJ2-7; 14 bases map to TRBD2. Germline trimming cut 3 bases from V and 7 bases from J; bases unmatched to any gene: 12. CDR3 length equals 17 residues. Germline-derived CDR1 and CDR2 are SGHRS and YFSETQ. The CDR3 DNA follows: TGCGCCAGCAGCTCTAGGACTAGCGGGGGGCCTCCTACGGAGCAGTACTTC. Encoded protein: CASSSRTSGGPPTEQYF. The whole variable domain, remainder taken from reference TRBV5-1 and TRBJ2-7, is KAGVTQTPRYLIKTRGQQVTLSCSPISGHRSVSWYQQTPGQGLQFLFEYFSETQRNKGNFPGRFSGRQFSNSRSEMNVSTLELGDSALYLCASSSRTSGGPPTEQYFGPGTRLTVT.

The CDR3 is CASSLVRTAIYEQYF. In DNA form, the CDR3 reads TGTGCCAGCAGCTTAGTCAGGACAGCTATCTACGAGCAGTACTTC. This chain links TRBV11-2 with TRBJ2-7, with D possibly TRBD1 on 6 matching bases. CDR3 length: 15 amino acids. CDR1 SGHAT and CDR2 FQNNGV come from the germline V gene. With 1 base removed from V and 3 bases from J, the gap between germline ends came to 13 bases.

This chain joins TRBV6-5 and TRBJ2-7; tentative D call: TRBD1 (6 bases). V lost 7 bases, J lost 7 bases, and 23 bases lay in between. The CDR3 contains 15 residues. Germline CDR1 is MNHEY and CDR2 is SVGAGI. CDR3 coding DNA: TGTGCCAGCACCATGGGGGCAGGGTTTGCCTCTGAGCAGTACTTC. Translation: CASTMGAGFASEQYF.

The chain links TRBV27 to TRBJ2-7, with D possibly being TRBD2 (7 bases). Trimming cost V 6 bases and J 5 bases, with 14 bases left between them. CDR1 is MNHEY and CDR2 is SMNVEV in the germline V gene (reference sequence). CDR3 size: 13 residues. CDR3 DNA: TGTGCCAGCAGCCGAGGGGGGGTCCACGAGCAGTACTTC. Amino acids: CASSRGGVHEQYF.

Here the CDR3 reads CASSKQGAEYGYTF. The CDR3 nucleotides read TGTGCCAGTAGCAAACAGGGGGCAGAGTATGGCTACACCTTC. This chain joins TRBV19 and TRBJ1-2; TRBD1 aligns across 9 bases. CDR3 size: 14 residues. Germline loops: CDR1 LNHDA, CDR2 SQIVND (reference sequence). J was trimmed by 5 bases and V by 6 bases; bases with no gene match: 7.

The chain employs TRBV6-2 or TRBV6-3 and TRBJ2-7, with TRBD1 matching 7 bases. The junction had 4 bases not matched to a gene; V was cut back by 5 bases and J by 3 bases. CDR1 is MNHEY, CDR2 SVGEGT, per germline. There are 13 residues in the CDR3. Written as DNA, the CDR3 is TGTGCCAGCAGTACCCGACAGGGCTACGAGCAGTACTTC. Translation: CASSTRQGYEQYF.

This chain connects TRBV6-5 to TRBJ1-6, with D perhaps TRBD1 (6 bases). The germline gives CDR1 MNHEY, CDR2 SVGAGI. V was clipped by 6 bases and J by 11 bases, with 17 bases between them. This CDR3 has 14 amino acids. The CDR3 loop is CASRRDEQGPPLHF. The DNA for the CDR3 is TGTGCCAGCAGACGAGACGAACAGGGCCCACCCCTCCACTTT.

The chain links TRBV5-1 to TRBJ2-3; tentatively, D is TRBD1 (5 bases). V was shortened by 0 bases and J by 5 bases, with 10 bases between the two germline ends. Germline V gives CDR1 SGHRS, CDR2 YFSETQ. The CDR3 spans 14 residues. The CDR3 bases are TGCGCCAGCAGCTTGGGGGGCATGAAAGATACGCAGTATTTT. It codes for CASSLGGMKDTQYF.

The CDR3 nucleotides read TGTGCCAGCAGTTTTGGACAGAGCAATCAGCCCCAGCATTTT. Protein product: CASSFGQSNQPQHF. The rearrangement uses TRBV6-5 and TRBJ1-5; D perhaps matches TRBD1 (6 bases). Deletions cut 4 bases from V and 1 base from J, with 8 bases between. The CDR3 has 14 residues. CDR1 is MNHEY and CDR2 is SVGAGI in the germline V gene.